This is a list of T cell receptor beta chains from one sample in a study of cytomegalovirus exposure and HLA in healthy donors. The repertoire was sequenced with immunoSEQ multiplex PCR; TCRdb's copy has only in-frame clones and lacks some. There are roughly 88,000 clones in the sample; approximately 70% occur only once, and under 3% lies in the top ten. Sequencing was done on a sample of PBMCs. The receptors shown here come from a man aged 45 to 65 in good health and CMV-seronegative. Each CDR3 is given with its conserved first and last residue. A D gene is named only where the DNA matches it firmly. Rows give clone size only sometimes, using once, few, many, or a class for an expanded clone.

j_gene	v_gene	abundance	d_gene	CDR3aa	CDR3nt
TRBJ1-4	TRBV28	-	TRBD1	CASSDGTGSEKLFF	TGTGCCAGCAGCGATGGGACAGGGAGTGAAAAACTGTTTTTT
TRBJ1-4	TRBV4-1	-	-	CASGNRATNEKLFF	TGCGCCAGCGGCAACAGGGCAACTAATGAAAAACTGTTTTTT
TRBJ1-4	TRBV30	-	-	CAWSVRGAGEKLFF	TGTGCCTGGAGTGTTCGAGGGGCGGGAGAAAAACTGTTTTTT
TRBJ1-6	TRBV9	few	-	CASSRTPNNSPLHF	TGTGCCAGCAGTCGGACTCCCAATAATTCACCCCTCCACTTT
TRBJ1-3	TRBV15	-	-	CATSSLPSRGHTIYF	TGTGCCACCAGCAGCTTGCCAAGCAGGGGACACACCATATATTTT
TRBJ1-2	TRBV7-2	-	TRBD1	CASSLGTGVGGYTF	TGTGCCAGCAGCTTAGGAACAGGGGTCGGAGGCTACACCTTC
TRBJ2-5	TRBV10-3	-	TRBD2	CAISPAWRGGVETQYF	TGTGCCATCAGCCCGGCTTGGAGGGGAGGGGTAGAGACCCAGTACTTC
TRBJ2-7	TRBV15	few	-	CATSRAGQGLSSYEQYF	TGTGCCACCAGCAGAGCTGGTCAGGGCCTCAGCTCCTACGAGCAGTACTTC
TRBJ1-2	TRBV29-1	-	-	CSALQGTLGYTF	TGCAGCGCCCTACAGGGCACTTTAGGCTACACCTTC
TRBJ1-2	TRBV18	-	TRBD1	CASSPRQGTRGYTF	TGTGCCAGCTCACCGAGACAGGGCACTAGGGGCTACACCTTC
TRBJ2-3	TRBV10-3	-	TRBD1	CAITDREDTQYF	TGTGCCATCACGGACAGGGAGGATACGCAGTATTTT
TRBJ2-2	TRBV4-1	-	TRBD2	CASSPRLATNTGELFF	TGCGCCAGCAGCCCAAGACTAGCGACTAACACCGGGGAGCTGTTTTTT
TRBJ2-5	TRBV7-8	-	-	CASSRGTLGGVETQYF	TGTGCCAGCAGCCGAGGGACTCTCGGAGGCGTGGAGACCCAGTACTTC
TRBJ2-5	TRBV6-6	-	TRBD2	CASSYGPSGRETQYF	TGTGCCAGCAGTTACGGACCTAGCGGGAGAGAGACCCAGTACTTC
TRBJ1-4	TRBV7-2	-	-	CASSLDGRAGEKLFF	TGTGCCAGCAGCTTAGATGGCAGGGCAGGTGAAAAACTGTTTTTT
TRBJ1-1	TRBV28	few	TRBD1	CASSPLTGAVNTEAFF	TGTGCCAGCAGCCCGCTTACAGGGGCTGTGAACACTGAAGCTTTCTTT
TRBJ2-3	TRBV30	-	-	CAWSAATYTQYF	TGTGCCTGGAGTGCCGCCACTTATACGCAGTATTTT
TRBJ1-1	TRBV5-6	-	-	CASSLGGGTEAFF	TGTGCCAGCAGCTTGGGGGGGGGCACTGAAGCTTTCTTT
TRBJ1-3	TRBV28	few	-	CASSPGTSGNTIYF	TGTGCCAGCAGTCCCGGGACTTCTGGAAACACCATATATTTT
TRBJ2-7	TRBV7-2	few	TRBD1	CASSLAGTGVYEQYF	TGTGCCAGCAGCCTGGCCGGGACAGGGGTCTACGAGCAGTACTTC
TRBJ2-5	TRBV19	-	TRBD1	CASRGIQGRETQYF	TGTGCCAGTAGGGGAATACAGGGGCGGGAGACCCAGTACTTC
TRBJ2-3	TRBV6-4	once	-	CASSDRTDTQYF	TGTGCCAGCAGTGATCGGACAGATACGCAGTATTTT
TRBJ1-2	TRBV20-1	once	-	CSARDIGYTF	TGCAGTGCTAGAGATATCGGCTACACCTTC
TRBJ2-6	TRBV5-4	-	-	CASRLAPGANVLTF	TGTGCCAGCAGATTAGCTCCTGGGGCCAACGTCCTGACTTTC
TRBJ1-6	TRBV28	-	TRBD1	CASSERQGPPLHF	TGTGCCAGCAGTGAACGACAGGGCCCACCCCTCCACTTT
TRBJ1-2	TRBV29-1	once	TRBD1	CSVRRGDNYGYTF	TGCAGCGTCCGCAGGGGGGACAACTATGGCTACACCTTC
TRBJ1-1	TRBV7-2	-	TRBD1	CASSLRQGASEAFF	TGTGCCAGCAGCTTACGTCAGGGGGCGTCGGAAGCTTTCTTT
TRBJ2-3	TRBV6-1	-	TRBD2	CASSEGRRGGTDTQYF	TGTGCCAGCAGTGAAGGAAGGCGGGGGGGCACAGATACGCAGTATTTT
TRBJ1-2	TRBV7-2	-	TRBD1	CASSLAGTGLYGYTF	TGTGCCAGCAGCTTGGCCGGGACAGGACTCTATGGCTACACCTTC
TRBJ1-6	TRBV4-3	-	-	CASSQDRQIPLHF	TGCGCCAGCAGCCAAGATCGACAAATCCCCCTCCACTTT
TRBJ2-7	TRBV15	-	-	CATSRERGDYEQYF	TGTGCCACCAGCAGAGAGCGGGGAGACTACGAGCAGTACTTC
TRBJ1-2	TRBV19	-	-	CASSPSLAGPYGYTF	TGTGCCAGTAGCCCTAGCTTGGCAGGACCCTATGGCTACACCTTC
TRBJ2-1	TRBV6-6	-	TRBD1	CASNGQAYNEQFF	TGTGCCAGCAACGGACAGGCCTACAATGAGCAGTTCTTC
TRBJ2-3	TRBV7-9	-	TRBD1	CASSLVPGQSTDTQYF	TGTGCCAGCAGCTTAGTGCCGGGACAGAGCACAGATACGCAGTATTTT
TRBJ1-2	TRBV2	few	-	CASEGGAVGYTF	TGTGCCAGCGAGGGGGGGGCGGTCGGCTACACCTTC
TRBJ2-4	TRBV19	once	TRBD2	CASSTATGRGGNLAKNIQYF	TGTGCCAGTAGTACTGCCACGGGGCGGGGGGGAAACCTAGCCAAAAACATTCAGTACTTC
TRBJ2-6	TRBV28	few	-	CASSSSLIGRVPGANVLTF	TGTGCCAGCAGTTCTTCTTTAATTGGCCGGGTCCCTGGGGCCAACGTCCTGACTTTC
TRBJ2-2	TRBV5-1	-	TRBD1	CASSFPGTGGFGELFF	TGCGCCAGCAGCTTCCCCGGGACAGGGGGTTTCGGGGAGCTGTTTTTT
TRBJ2-2	TRBV7-2	-	TRBD2	CASSLLRGFGGELFF	TGTGCCAGCAGCTTATTGCGGGGGTTTGGCGGGGAGCTGTTTTTT
TRBJ2-5	TRBV14	-	-	CASSQVVTGGVKTQYF	TGTGCCAGCAGCCAAGTGGTGACTGGGGGCGTAAAGACCCAGTACTTC
TRBJ1-6	TRBV19	few	-	CASRTGANSPLHF	TGTGCCAGTAGGACAGGCGCTAATTCACCCCTCCACTTT
TRBJ1-3	TRBV30	-	-	CAWSVGGNTIYF	TGTGCCTGGAGTGTTGGCGGAAACACCATATATTTT
TRBJ1-4	TRBV14	-	-	CASSQPGRYNEKLFF	TGTGCCAGCAGCCAACCCGGTCGTTATAATGAAAAACTGTTTTTT
TRBJ1-5	TRBV19	-	-	CASSIGEPQPQHF	TGTGCCAGTAGTATAGGGGAGCCCCAGCCCCAGCATTTT
TRBJ1-1	TRBV20-1	-	-	CSARGQREAFF	TGCAGTGCTAGAGGACAGAGAGAAGCTTTCTTT
TRBJ2-5	TRBV5-6	-	TRBD2	CASSLVRTSIETQYF	TGTGCCAGCAGCTTGGTACGGACTAGCATAGAGACCCAGTACTTC
TRBJ1-3	TRBV27	-	-	CASSDISGNTIYF	TGTGCCAGCAGTGACATTTCTGGAAACACCATATATTTT
TRBJ2-1	TRBV5-8	-	-	CASSLLTPGSEQFF	TGTGCCAGCAGCTTGCTGACTCCTGGGTCGGAGCAGTTCTTC
TRBJ2-7	TRBV11-3	once	-	CASSPGQGSSYEQYF	TGTGCCAGCAGCCCCGGTCAGGGGAGCTCCTACGAGCAGTACTTC
TRBJ1-1	TRBV7-9	-	-	CASSLRGNTEAFF	TGTGCCAGCAGCTTAAGGGGGAACACTGAAGCTTTCTTT
TRBJ2-5	TRBV13	-	TRBD2	CASSVGLAGGDETQYF	TGTGCCAGCAGCGTCGGACTAGCGGGAGGAGACGAGACCCAGTACTTC
TRBJ2-5	TRBV7-6	once	-	CASSFGHISETQYF	TGTGCCAGCAGCTTTGGACATATTTCAGAGACCCAGTACTTC
TRBJ1-4	TRBV5-1	-	-	CASRDSDNEKLFF	TGCGCCAGCAGGGACAGTGATAATGAAAAACTGTTTTTT
TRBJ1-1	TRBV5-1	-	-	CASSPPAGRNTEAFF	TGCGCCAGCAGCCCCCCAGCAGGGCGGAACACTGAAGCTTTCTTT
TRBJ1-1	TRBV29-1	-	-	CSVRGHLNTEAFF	TGCAGCGTCCGAGGACACTTGAACACTGAAGCTTTCTTT
TRBJ2-2	TRBV27	few	-	CASSPLLRSGGELFF	TGTGCCAGCAGCCCCCTCCTGCGGTCTGGGGGGGAGCTGTTTTTT
TRBJ1-4	TRBV6-6	-	-	CASSYSQGGKLFF	TGTGCCAGCAGTTACAGTCAGGGAGGAAAACTGTTTTTT
TRBJ2-5	TRBV18	-	-	CASSPPSGAGETQYF	TGTGCCAGCTCACCACCCTCAGGGGCAGGAGAGACCCAGTACTTC
TRBJ1-3	TRBV11-3	-	-	CASSLSFGNTIYF	TGTGCCAGCAGCTTGTCTTTCGGAAACACCATATATTTT
TRBJ2-5	TRBV5-1	once	-	CASSSRGPETQYF	TGCGCCAGCAGCTCGCGGGGGCCGGAGACCCAGTACTTC